This TCR beta chain derives from a study of T cells after yellow fever vaccination. The study's findings and limits: Primary-vaccination clones mostly resurfaced post-booster (under 98% CD4, about 87% CD8). Contamination of FACS-sorted repertoires by abundant clonotypes from the bulk population could occur. Among all clonotypes, a small share was observed in both CD4 and CD8 compartments.

Notes on this clonotype: The antigen is not known.

UMIs were added to TCR cDNA along with a universal primer site when it was made by 5'RACE template switching. Via MiXCR, TCRdb re-called the 5' RACE reads, giving one row per CDR3 protein. The table shows 550,000 or so distinct CDR3 sequences, with about 19% occurring only once. V lost 5 bases, J lost 7 bases, and 10 bases stayed unmatched. The CDR3 totals 15 residues. Germline CDR1 and CDR2: SGHVS and FQNEAQ. The chain couples TRBV7-8 to TRBJ2-2, with TRBD2 matching 7 bases. Sequencing used PBMCs, obtained 15 days after the yellow fever booster vaccination. This clonotype originated in a man aged 25-40 years who received the YFV17D yellow fever vaccine. The CDR3 DNA reads as TGTGCCAGCAGCAAACGTGTAGGGAGGGGCGGGGAGCTGTTTTTT. Amino acid sequence: CASSKRVGRGGELFF.